The 6 T cell receptor beta chains listed next were all sequenced from one sample in a study of blood T cell repertoires in COVID-19. TCRdb keeps only in-frame clones here, not all; method: immunoSEQ multiplex PCR. The sample has 250,000 to 300,000 clones, approximately 90% seen once. Sequencing was done on a sample of peripheral blood. The receptors were sampled from a woman aged 25 to 39 with COVID-19, enrolled during active disease.

The chain links TRBV5-1 to TRBJ2-7; possibly TRBD2 for D (6 bases). This CDR3 contains 13 residues. CDR1 is SGHRS and CDR2 is YFSETQ in the germline V gene. V was shortened by 7 bases and J by 5 bases, with 16 bases between the two germline ends. The CDR3 protein is CASYGRGADEQYF. The CDR3 bases are TGCGCCAGCTACGGGAGAGGTGCGGACGAGCAGTACTTC.

The chain uses TRBV5-1 and TRBJ2-7; TRBD2 agrees at 9 bases. This CDR3 comprises 14 residues. Germline V lookup: CDR1 SGHRS, CDR2 YFSETQ. Trimming cost V 4 bases and J 6 bases; bases outside gene matches: 8. CDR3: CASSRSGLAFEQYF. DNA of the CDR3: TGCGCCAGCAGCCGGTCCGGACTAGCGTTCGAGCAGTACTTC.

The chain has TRBV10-3 and TRBJ1-2; TRBD1 is a possible D gene (5 bases). Germline V gene sequence: CDR1 ENHRY, CDR2 SYGVKD. This CDR3 comprises 13 residues. V was shortened by 6 bases and J by 4 bases, with 12 bases between the two germline ends. The CDR3 here is CAISREEGYGYTF. CDR3 DNA sequence: TGTGCCATCAGCAGGGAGGAGGGCTATGGCTACACCTTC.

Written as DNA, the CDR3 is TGTGCCAGCAGCTTAGCGGGCACCTCCTACGAGCAGTACTTC. Its protein product is CASSLAGTSYEQYF. This chain links TRBV7-9 with TRBJ2-7; D remains unclear. V shed 0 bases and J shed 0 bases, with 6 bases lying between them. The CDR3 has 14 residues. Per the germline V gene, CDR1 is SEHNR and CDR2 is FQNEAQ (reference sequence).

The DNA of the CDR3 is TGCGCCAGCAGCTCCGGGACAGGGGGCGCCCCCGGTGGCTACACCTTC. This sequence encodes CASSSGTGGAPGGYTF. The genes are TRBV5-1 and TRBJ1-2, with TRBD1 matching over 12 bases. Germline assignment: CDR1 SGHRS and CDR2 YFSETQ. The CDR3 sequence is 16 residues long. Trimming at V came to 3 bases and at J to 7 bases, leaving 10 bases not matched to a gene. Full variable domain (outside the CDR3, taken from reference TRBV5-1 and TRBJ1-2): KAGVTQTPRYLIKTRGQQVTLSCSPISGHRSVSWYQQTPGQGLQFLFEYFSETQRNKGNFPGRFSGRQFSNSRSEMNVSTLELGDSALYLCASSSGTGGAPGGYTFGSGTRLTVV.

This sequence joins TRBV2 and TRBJ2-1; 11 bases map to TRBD2. J lost 7 bases, V lost 6 bases, and 17 bases had no gene match. Looked up from germline, CDR1 is SNHLY and CDR2 is FYNNEI. This CDR3 region has 18 residues. CDR3 in DNA: TGTGCCAGCAGGAACTTACTAGCGGGAGCTCGCCGGGAAAATGAGCAGTTCTTC. Protein sequence: CASRNLLAGARRENEQFF.